This TCR beta chain was retrieved from a study of blood T cell repertoires in COVID-19 (dated by TCRdb to the early 2020s). With respect to the entire study: Collaborator samples came from the United States, Italy and Spain and covered acute and convalescent phases of COVID-19. Where available, HLA class I and class II types were taken from metadata supplied by the sample provider and were not determined by assay-based typing. The samples were drawn from two sources: the first 160 participants of the ongoing ImmuneRACE study, and 1,254 subjects contributed by 6 global collaborators. A de-identified subject ID, COVID-19 status, age in years and sex were almost always included in the sample metadata. The prospective study material was composed of cDNA or gDNA derived from T cells, B-cell-depleted T cells, or PBMCs. Subjects who had been exposed to COVID-19, were actively infected with it, or had recovered from it provided the deeply sampled blood TCRbeta repertoires that made up the dataset. The repertoires were released in a freely available public database intended as a resource for research on the immune response to SARS-CoV-2. What the authors observed across the whole study: The quantity of clinical and demographic metadata differed by source and by participant and was supplied without curation.

As for this clone: What this receptor recognizes is not known. At one boundary the junction diverges from the germline segment, which might be a read error.

According to the germline V gene, CDR1 reads SGHDN and CDR2 reads FVKESK. The CDR3 holds 13 amino acids from the cysteine to the phenylalanine. Only CDR3 DNA is held: 39 bases, read in frame from base 1. Whole blood was collected in K2EDTA tubes by collaborating institutions according to the institutions' own protocols. For TCRbeta analysis, collaborators shipped samples in one of three forms: frozen whole blood, isolated PBMCs, or DNA extracted from either of those sample types. TCRbeta CDR3 regions were amplified from genomic DNA by means of the immunoSEQ Assay, a bias-controlled multiplex PCR. In the paper's pipeline: Within the assay, amplification of reference gene primers was used to estimate how many nucleated cells each sample contained. To quantify the absolute abundance of each unique TCRbeta CDR3 rearrangement, sequence reads were collapsed and filtered. For each sample, productive Simpson clonality was calculated as the square root of Simpson's diversity index across productive rearrangements. TCRdb retrieved this table from immuneACCESS and kept in-frame rearrangements only. Not all clones are present; in checked studies, unresolved V genes account for under half, and no reason is known for the remainder. V, J and clone size are taken as reported in that table, and D and trimming were inferred from the DNA itself. The sample contains 130,000 to 150,000 clones, around nine tenths of them found a single time. Clones ranked in the top ten supply about 2.3% of the sample.

The rearranged segments are TRBV14 and TRBJ2-7, with the D call tentatively TRBD1 or TRBD2, each fitting 7 bases. The origin of this receptor is a human donor in a cohort sampled during active COVID-19. The sample taken for sequencing was peripheral blood. The CDR3 protein is CASSKDREGEQYF. The base sequence is TGTGCCAGCAGCAAAGACAGGGAGGGGGAGCAGTACTTC.